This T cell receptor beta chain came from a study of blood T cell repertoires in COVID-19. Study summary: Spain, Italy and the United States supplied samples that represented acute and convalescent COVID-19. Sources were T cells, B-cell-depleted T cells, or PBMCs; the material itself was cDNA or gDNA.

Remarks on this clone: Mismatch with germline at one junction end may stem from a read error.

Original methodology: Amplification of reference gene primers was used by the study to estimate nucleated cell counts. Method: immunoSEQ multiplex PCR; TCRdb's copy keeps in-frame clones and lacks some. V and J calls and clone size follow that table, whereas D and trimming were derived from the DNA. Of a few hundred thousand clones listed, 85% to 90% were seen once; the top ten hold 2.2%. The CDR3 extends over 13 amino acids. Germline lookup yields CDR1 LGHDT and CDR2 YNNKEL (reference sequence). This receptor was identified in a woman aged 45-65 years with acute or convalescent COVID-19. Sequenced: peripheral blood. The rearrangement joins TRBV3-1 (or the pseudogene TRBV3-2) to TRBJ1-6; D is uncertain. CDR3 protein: CASTQRGNSPLHF. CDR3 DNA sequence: TGTGCCAGCACCCAACGGGGAAATTCACCCCTCCACTTT.